A single sample gave rise to the 20 T cell receptor beta chains below, sequenced in a study of blood T cell repertoires in COVID-19. Repertoires were generated with immunoSEQ multiplex PCR, while TCRdb's copy carries only in-frame clones and drops some. The sample carries 56,000 or so clones, 89% recorded once. Input material: peripheral blood. These receptors all come from a human donor in a cohort sampled during active COVID-19.

The chain is built from TRBV11-2 and TRBJ1-2; tentative D call: TRBD1 (5 bases). The CDR3 sequence is 15 residues long. Germline V gene data show CDR1 as SGHAT and CDR2 as FQNNGV. V lost 0 bases and J 4 bases, leaving 12 bases between the germline ends. The CDR3 DNA reads as TGTGCCAGCAGCTTAGATGGTGGACAAATCTATGGCTACACCTTC. It specifies CASSLDGGQIYGYTF.

The V gene is TRBV5-4, the J gene TRBJ1-2; D is perhaps TRBD1 (5 bases). CDR1 and CDR2 (germline): SGHNT, YYREEE (reference sequence). Deletions cut 6 bases from V and 4 bases from J, with 13 bases between. CDR3 length equals 13 residues. This CDR3 is CASTQARAYGYTF. DNA of the CDR3: TGTGCCAGCACCCAAGCCAGGGCCTATGGCTACACCTTC.

V usage is TRBV3-1 (or the pseudogene TRBV3-2) and J usage is TRBJ2-1, with 11 positions matching TRBD1. The V segment lost 3 bases and the J segment 8 bases; nucleotides outside the gene matches: 9. The CDR3 contains 16 residues. CDR1 is LGHDT and CDR2 is YNNKEL in the germline V gene (reference sequence). CDR3 sequence (DNA): TGTGCCAGCAGCCACCACCGGGACAGGGGGTACGATGAGCAGTTCTTC. Amino acids: CASSHHRDRGYDEQFF.

The rearrangement uses TRBV12-3 or TRBV12-4 and TRBJ2-7; weak D call: TRBD1 (5 bases). Trimming shortened V by 4 bases and J by 3 bases, and 10 bases separated the two germline ends. This CDR3 has 13 residues. CDR3 coding DNA: TGTGCCAGCAGTTACGACAGAAGCTACGAGCAGTACTTC. It is translated as CASSYDRSYEQYF.

The rearrangement links TRBV19 to TRBJ2-3, with D possibly matching TRBD2 (7 bases). The V gene lost 4 bases and the J gene lost 0 bases, with 14 bases spanning the gap. This CDR3 region has 16 residues. Per germline, CDR1 LNHDA and CDR2 SQIVND (reference sequence). CDR3 nucleotides: TGTGCCAGTAGTAGGGGAGGGGGAACTAGCACAGATACGCAGTATTTT. Its translation: CASSRGGGTSTDTQYF.

This chain connects TRBV27 to TRBJ2-5; 7 nucleotides agree with TRBD2. CDR3 length equals 13 residues. The ends lost 6 bases at V and 5 bases at J; junction bases unmatched: 6. Germline-derived CDR1 and CDR2 are MNHEY and SMNVEV (reference sequence). DNA of the CDR3: TGTGCCAGCAGCCTACGACTAGCCGAGACCCAGTACTTC. Its protein product is CASSLRLAETQYF.

The rearrangement links TRBV6-2 or TRBV6-3 to TRBJ2-2, with D maybe TRBD1 (7 bases). The V gene's germline CDR1 is MNHEY and CDR2 SVGEGT. The CDR3 sequence is 15 residues long. Deletions cut 6 bases from V and 6 bases from J, with 17 bases between. CDR3 loop: CASSSTGSGAGELFF. CDR3 bases: TGTGCCAGCAGCTCGACAGGGTCGGGGGCCGGGGAGCTGTTTTTT.

V is TRBV4-3 and J is TRBJ1-4, with 9 bases identical to TRBD1. The J segment lost 2 bases and the V segment lost 0 bases, leaving 4 bases of the junction unmatched. CDR3 size: 17 residues. Germline CDR1 and CDR2: LGHNA and YSLEER. The CDR3 spells CASSQDGTGRTNEKLFF. The CDR3, as DNA: TGCGCCAGCAGCCAAGATGGGACAGGGCGGACTAATGAAAAACTGTTTTTT.

The chain employs TRBV3-1 (or the pseudogene TRBV3-2) and TRBJ1-1, with 7 nucleotides matching TRBD1. After removal of 1 base from V and 11 bases from J, the junction contained 10 bases not matched to a gene. There are 14 residues in the CDR3. Germline CDR1 is LGHDT and CDR2 is YNNKEL (reference sequence). CDR3 residues: CASSQAVGGRGAFF. The CDR3 bases are TGTGCCAGCAGCCAAGCAGTAGGGGGCCGTGGGGCTTTCTTT.

This clone was seen just once. This chain connects TRBV9 to TRBJ2-3; 13 bases fit TRBD2. Germline V gene data show CDR1 as SGDLS and CDR2 as YYNGEE. The CDR3 has 20 residues. Trimming took 0 bases from V and 2 from J; bases not matched to a gene: 12. For the CDR3, the DNA is TGTGCCAGCAGCGTAGGCTTTTATTGGACTAGCGGGGGTACCACAGATACGCAGTATTTT. It is translated as CASSVGFYWTSGGTTDTQYF.

V usage is TRBV30 and J usage is TRBJ1-1; possibly TRBD1 for D (6 bases). V was clipped by 1 base and J by 4 bases, with 10 bases between them. This CDR3 is built from 13 residues. Germline V lookup: CDR1 GTSNPN, CDR2 SVGIG (reference sequence). The CDR3 here is CAWSAQGPTEAFF. For the CDR3, the DNA is TGTGCCTGGAGTGCACAGGGCCCCACTGAAGCTTTCTTT.

The genes are TRBV12-3 or TRBV12-4 and TRBJ2-5, with D possibly matching TRBD1 (6 bases). The CDR3 totals 13 residues. The germline V and J ends were trimmed by 6 bases and 4 bases, with 12 bases remaining between them. In DNA, the CDR3 is TGTGCCAGCAGGCAACAGGGAGTAGAGACCCAGTACTTC. The encoded protein is CASRQQGVETQYF.

The chain joins TRBV18 to TRBJ1-2; 11 nucleotides align to TRBD1. Germline CDR1 is KGHSH and CDR2 is LQKENI. There are 16 residues in the CDR3. Unmatched junction bases numbered 5, after V lost 3 bases and J lost 2 bases. The CDR3 loop is CASSPDGTGGNYGYTF. For the CDR3, the DNA is TGTGCCAGCTCACCCGACGGGACAGGGGGAAACTATGGCTACACCTTC.

CDR3 sequence: CASSHPGQGYEQYF. CDR3 bases: TGCGCCAGCAGCCACCCGGGACAGGGCTACGAGCAGTACTTC. V is TRBV4-3 and J is TRBJ2-7; 9 bases agree with TRBD1. The CDR3 extends over 14 amino acids. Germline V lookup: CDR1 LGHNA, CDR2 YSLEER. V lost 3 bases and J lost 3; bases outside the gene matches: 3.

A few counts support this clone. The chain has TRBV3-1 (or the pseudogene TRBV3-2) and TRBJ2-7; D uncertain. This CDR3 has 13 amino acids. Germline V gives CDR1 LGHDT, CDR2 YNNKEL (reference sequence). The V and J ends lost 1 base and 9 bases respectively, with 13 bases between them. The CDR3 sequence is CASSQGTAPGQYF. Here the CDR3 DNA reads TGTGCCAGCAGCCAAGGTACAGCCCCCGGGCAGTACTTC.

This clone was recorded a few times. The chain joins TRBV30 to TRBJ1-2, with 7 nucleotides matching TRBD1. The CDR3 runs 15 residues. Germline assignment: CDR1 GTSNPN and CDR2 SVGIG (reference sequence). With 2 bases clipped from V and 7 bases from J, the junction kept 13 bases outside the gene matches. CDR3 sequence (DNA): TGTGCCTGGAGTAAGACAGGGAGCGCATATGGTGGCTACACCTTC. It translates to CAWSKTGSAYGGYTF.

This chain connects TRBV27 to TRBJ2-1; 8 positions match TRBD1. V shed 5 bases and J 4 bases; nucleotides not matched to a gene: 7. Germline assignment: CDR1 MNHEY and CDR2 SMNVEV (reference sequence). The CDR3 contains 15 residues. The CDR3 region is CASSNTGGSYNEQFF. CDR3 bases: TGTGCCAGCAGTAATACAGGGGGGAGTTACAATGAGCAGTTCTTC.

This rearrangement joins TRBV7-9 to TRBJ1-3; possibly TRBD1 for D (6 bases). Trimming pared 8 bases from V and 3 bases from J, leaving 14 bases between. Germline V CDR1 and CDR2: SEHNR, FQNEAQ (reference sequence). The CDR3 totals 14 residues. CDR3 loop: CASGRGVNGNTIYF. DNA of the CDR3: TGTGCCAGCGGCAGGGGCGTGAATGGAAACACCATATATTTT.

The CDR3 bases are TGCGCCAGCAGCCAAGATGGGGGACAGAGTATTATTAGCTCCTATAATTCACCCCTCCACTTT. Encoded protein: CASSQDGGQSIISSYNSPLHF. The chain couples TRBV4-1 to TRBJ1-6; 7 bases are a match to TRBD1. The ends lost 0 bases at V and 0 bases at J; junction bases unmatched: 14. Germline V lookup: CDR1 MGHRA, CDR2 YSYEKL. CDR3 length: 21 residues.

The gene calls are TRBV7-2 and TRBJ2-1; 9 bases agree with TRBD2. V lost 0 bases and J lost 5; bases outside the gene matches: 8. CDR3 length: 17 residues. The germline gives CDR1 SGHTA, CDR2 FQGNSA. CDR3 in DNA: TGTGCCAGCAGCTTAGCGAGAAGGGGACTAGCACACAATGAGCAGTTCTTC. Translating it yields CASSLARRGLAHNEQFF.